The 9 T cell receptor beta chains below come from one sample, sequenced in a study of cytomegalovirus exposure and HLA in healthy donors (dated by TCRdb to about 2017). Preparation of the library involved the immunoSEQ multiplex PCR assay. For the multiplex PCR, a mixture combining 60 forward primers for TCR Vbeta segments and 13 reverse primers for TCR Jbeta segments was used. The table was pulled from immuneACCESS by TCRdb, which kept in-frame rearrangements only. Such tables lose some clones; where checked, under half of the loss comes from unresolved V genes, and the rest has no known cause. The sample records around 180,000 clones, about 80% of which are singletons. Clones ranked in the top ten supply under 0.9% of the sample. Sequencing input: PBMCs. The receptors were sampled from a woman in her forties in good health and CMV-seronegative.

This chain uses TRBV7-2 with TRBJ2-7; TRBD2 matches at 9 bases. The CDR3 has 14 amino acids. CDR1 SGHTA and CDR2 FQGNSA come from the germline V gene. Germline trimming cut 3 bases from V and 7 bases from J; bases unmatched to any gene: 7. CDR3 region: CASSLEAGGGEQYF. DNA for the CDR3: TGTGCCAGCAGCTTGGAAGCGGGAGGTGGGGAGCAGTACTTC.

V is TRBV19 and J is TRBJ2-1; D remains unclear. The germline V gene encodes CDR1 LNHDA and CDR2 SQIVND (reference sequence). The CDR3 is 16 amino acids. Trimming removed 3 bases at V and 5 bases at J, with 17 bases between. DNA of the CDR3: TGTGCCAGTAGTATTCCGGGTAGGATTCCAAACAATGAGCAGTTCTTC. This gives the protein CASSIPGRIPNNEQFF.

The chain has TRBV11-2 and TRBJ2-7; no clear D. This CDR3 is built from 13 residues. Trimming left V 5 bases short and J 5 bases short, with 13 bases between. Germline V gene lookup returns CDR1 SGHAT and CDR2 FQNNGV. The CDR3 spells CASSRRRLDEQYF. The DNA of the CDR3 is TGTGCCAGCAGCCGCCGCCGACTCGACGAGCAGTACTTC.

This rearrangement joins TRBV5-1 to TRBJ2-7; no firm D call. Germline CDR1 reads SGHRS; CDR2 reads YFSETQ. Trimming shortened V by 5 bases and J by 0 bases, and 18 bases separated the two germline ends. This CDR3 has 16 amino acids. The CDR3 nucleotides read TGCGCCAGCAGGCCGCTGGCCTTTCTCAGCTCCTACGAGCAGTACTTC. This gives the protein CASRPLAFLSSYEQYF.

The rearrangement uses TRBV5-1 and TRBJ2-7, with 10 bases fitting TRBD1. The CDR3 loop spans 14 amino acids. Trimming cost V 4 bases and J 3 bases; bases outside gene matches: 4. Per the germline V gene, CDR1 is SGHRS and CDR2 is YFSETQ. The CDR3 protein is CASSLRTGGYEQYF. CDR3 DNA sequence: TGCGCCAGCAGCCTGAGGACAGGGGGCTACGAGCAGTACTTC. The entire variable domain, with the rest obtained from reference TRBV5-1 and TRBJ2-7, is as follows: KAGVTQTPRYLIKTRGQQVTLSCSPISGHRSVSWYQQTPGQGLQFLFEYFSETQRNKGNFPGRFSGRQFSNSRSEMNVSTLELGDSALYLCASSLRTGGYEQYFGPGTRLTVT.

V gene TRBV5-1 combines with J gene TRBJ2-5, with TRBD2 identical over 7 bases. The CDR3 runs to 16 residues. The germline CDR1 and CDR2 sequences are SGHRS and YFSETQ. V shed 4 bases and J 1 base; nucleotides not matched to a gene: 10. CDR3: CASSPRTAGFQETQYF. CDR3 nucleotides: TGCGCCAGCAGCCCCCGCACAGCGGGGTTCCAAGAGACCCAGTACTTC. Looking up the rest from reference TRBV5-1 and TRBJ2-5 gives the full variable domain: KAGVTQTPRYLIKTRGQQVTLSCSPISGHRSVSWYQQTPGQGLQFLFEYFSETQRNKGNFPGRFSGRQFSNSRSEMNVSTLELGDSALYLCASSPRTAGFQETQYFGPGTRLLVL.

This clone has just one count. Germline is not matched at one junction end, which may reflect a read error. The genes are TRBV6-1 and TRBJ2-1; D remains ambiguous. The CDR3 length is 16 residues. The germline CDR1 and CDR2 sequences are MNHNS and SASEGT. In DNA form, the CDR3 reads TGTGCCAGCAGTAAAGCCGACTTGAGCTCCTACAATGAGCAGTTCTTC. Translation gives CASSKADLSSYNEQFF.

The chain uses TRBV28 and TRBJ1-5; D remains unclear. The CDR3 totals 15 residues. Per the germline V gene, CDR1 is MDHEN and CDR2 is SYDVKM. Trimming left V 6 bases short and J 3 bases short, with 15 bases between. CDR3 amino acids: CASRSGSLHNQPQHF. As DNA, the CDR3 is TGTGCCAGCAGATCCGGGAGCCTACACAATCAGCCCCAGCATTTT. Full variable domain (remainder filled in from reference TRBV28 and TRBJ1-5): DVKVTQSSRYLVKRTGEKVFLECVQDMDHENMFWYRQDPGLGLRLIYFSYDVKMKEKGDIPEGYSVSREKKERFSLILESASTNQTSMYLCASRSGSLHNQPQHFGDGTRLSIL.

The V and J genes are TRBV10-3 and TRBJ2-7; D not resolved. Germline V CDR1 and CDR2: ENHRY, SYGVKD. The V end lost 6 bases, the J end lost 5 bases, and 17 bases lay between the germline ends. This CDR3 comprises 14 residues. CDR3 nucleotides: TGTGCCATCAGACCGACAAGGCGTCTCGACGAGCAGTACTTC. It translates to CAIRPTRRLDEQYF.